This record concerns one T cell receptor beta chain sequence. Its antigen is still unknown. No base quality values were provided; no much bigger clone lies one nucleotide off. The record originates from a study of T cell repertoires in ileal Crohn's disease (dated by TCRdb to between 2019 and 2020). About the investigation overall: Median disease duration was around eight years, and about 40% of patients were identified as active smokers at the time of surgery. A total of roughly 170 mucosal samples from around 57 patients were sequenced, collected from several sites on the surgical specimen and at postoperative endoscopy. Roughly half of the patients were given postoperative therapy, with around 20 on anti-TNF agents and approximately 12 on thiopurines. Every patient underwent surgery because of a complication, which was stricturing disease in approximately 61% of cases and penetrating disease in roughly 39%. A prospective multicentre cohort supplied the 55 to 65 Crohn's disease patients whose TCR repertoires were analysed. A Rutgeerts score above i0 was used to define endoscopic postoperative recurrence. The study was conducted in parallel with a multicentre cohort that was designed to identify predictors of early endoscopic recurrence following ileocolonic resection.

To be eligible, patients had to be adults with ileal or ileocolonic Crohn's disease and an indication for ileocolonic resection. Whole ileal mucosal biopsies were kept frozen at -80 degrees C prior to DNA extraction. Genomic DNA was extracted from frozen whole biopsies using a TRizol-based method and was quantified with a NanoDrop 2000 spectrophotometer. The research as a whole found: Higher percentages of high-frequency clones at the time of surgery were linked to endoscopic recurrence, and every patient with clonality above 26.8% (18/57) had recurrence. Only a subgroup of patients, of unstated size, had mucosal CD4 and CD8 T cells sorted and sequenced. Compared with CD4 T cells, sorted CD8 T cells held more high-frequency clones, which suggests that the mucosal expansions were mostly CD8. A significantly higher proportion of clonal expansions was observed in active smokers at surgery than in non-smokers (about 25% vs 20%, p=0.02).

At the junction V is shortened by 5 bases and J by 7 bases; bases outside the gene matches: 7. CDR1 SGHTA and CDR2 FQGNSA were looked up in the germline V gene. Including the terminal cysteine and phenylalanine, the CDR3 comprises 15 residues. Only CDR3 DNA is held: 45 bases, read in frame from base 1. Five hundred nanograms of biopsy DNA per sample were submitted for commercial TCRB immunosequencing. A two-step, amplification bias-controlled multiplex PCR was used by Adaptive Biotechnology to amplify CDR3 regions from genomic DNA. The first PCR used primers for every V and J gene segment; the second PCR added barcodes and Illumina adapters. An Illumina instrument was used to sequence the CDR3 libraries. In the paper's pipeline: Analysis combined the vendor-provided pipelines with custom analysis of raw data in R/Bioconductor under R version 3.3.0. Clonality, ranging from 0 to 1, was calculated as the inverse of the normalised Shannon entropy of all productive clones. The repertoire share taken up by the top 100 clones defined high-frequency clones, and only clones that passed a 95% confidence test were kept. The Simpson index measured repertoire diversity, and the Morisita-Horn index measured overlap between samples. Here the immuneACCESS table is served through TCRdb, limited to in-frame sequences with V and J called. Missing clones are a known gap in these copies; in checked studies unresolved V genes cover under half, and the rest lacks a known reason. Clonal size and the V and J genes are those of that table, whereas D and trimming came from the DNA. This sample lists about 1,800 clones; approximately 75% were detected once. The ten most abundant clones make up around 10% of the sample.

The source is an adult with Crohn's disease. The material sequenced was ileal tissue. The rearranged chain carries TRBV7-2 and TRBJ1-5, with 11 middle bases fitting TRBD1. The DNA sequence follows: TGTGCCAGCAGCCTTGGACAGGGGGCAGGCCAGCCCCAGCATTTT. Translated, this is CASSLGQGAGQPQHF.